The present TCR beta chain was sequenced within a study of shared clonotypes between healthy human individuals. Study-level background: The plates for each donor numbered three CD4 naive, three CD4 memory, two CD8 naive and one CD8 memory. Study-level points and caveats: The four-donor shared clonotypes exceeded non-shared clonotypes in generation probability, with non-shared ones scoring lower. Estimated clonotype richness was generally higher in naive than memory subsets.

About this clone itself: The target antigen is unknown.

CDR3 size: 16 residues. Germline trimming cut 4 bases from V and 0 bases from J; bases unmatched to any gene: 8. Looked up from germline, CDR1 is MGHRA and CDR2 is YSYEKL. Data came from immunoSEQ multiplex PCR; TCRdb stores just in-frame clones and leaves some out. The sample includes more than 500,000 clones, roughly 95% seen only once; the top ten take approximately 0.12%. Naive-designated CD8 cells lacked CD45RO, were positively enriched for CCR7, and omitted terminally differentiated effector memory CD45RA+ cells. There were only Caucasian adults among the donors, and all lived in Nashville, Tennessee.

Material for sequencing was naive CD8+ T cells sorted from blood. The TCR sequence derives from a woman in her thirties in good health. This chain connects TRBV4-1 to TRBJ1-1, with 7 bases aligning to TRBD1. The CDR3 DNA follows: TGCGCCAGCAGCCCTCGACAGGGACCCATGAACACTGAAGCTTTCTTT. Protein sequence: CASSPRQGPMNTEAFF.